The T cell receptor (beta chain) described here comes from a study of cytomegalovirus exposure and HLA in healthy donors. Study results and caveats: In a later analysis, TCR association rates varied by HLA locus: DRB1 most, HLA-C fewest.

As to this clone: Its antigen remains unknown.

This CDR3 region has 16 residues. V lost 5 bases, J lost 0 bases, and 13 bases lay in between. CDR1 is MNHEY, CDR2 SMNVEV, per germline (reference sequence). Researchers ran the PCR with 60 Vbeta and 13 Jbeta primers. Profiling relied on immunoSEQ multiplex PCR, and the TCRdb table lists in-frame clones only, not all of them. The sample data list about 200,000 clones. The study sampled nominally healthy donors, though unrecorded immune exposures were likely. The gene calls are TRBV27 and TRBJ1-4; maybe TRBD1 (5 bases). Sequencing was performed on PBMCs. The TCR originated in a boy aged 5-17 years in good health and CMV-seronegative. The CDR3 DNA reads as TGTGCCAGCAGTCGGGGGACTGAAGCAACTAATGAAAAACTGTTTTTT. Residues: CASSRGTEATNEKLFF.